One T cell receptor beta chain is described in this entry. V lost 3 bases and J lost 5; bases outside the gene matches: 14. CDR3 length: 18 amino acids. Germline V CDR1 and CDR2: KGHSH, LQKENI. This sample is part of a study of blood T cell repertoires in COVID-19. The repertoire was sequenced with immunoSEQ multiplex PCR; TCRdb's copy has only in-frame clones and lacks some. Counted here are under 400,000 clones, roughly 90% occurring once; the ten biggest clones make up approximately 0.97%. Sequencing was performed on PBMCs or T cells enriched from blood (not recorded which). The chain recombines TRBV18 with TRBJ2-2, with 8 nucleotides matching TRBD1. The receptor comes from a woman aged 25 to 45 who had been exposed to COVID-19. As DNA, the CDR3 is TGTGCCAGCTCACCGGCTAGGGGACAGGCGAAAGGGACCGGGGAGCTGTTTTTT. Residues: CASSPARGQAKGTGELFF.